The 13 T cell receptor beta chains below come from one sample, sequenced in a study of OX40 agonist ivuxolimab in advanced cancers. Assay: immunoSEQ multiplex PCR; the TCRdb copy retains only in-frame clones and omits some. The table includes some 49,000 clones, less than 90% detected once. Sequences were derived from CD4+ or CD8+ T cells sorted from blood, sampled in a trial of the OX40 agonist ivuxolimab. These receptors came from an adult with an advanced solid tumor such as melanoma, head and neck, liver or kidney cancer.

V and J are TRBV7-9 and TRBJ2-3; 10 nucleotides match TRBD2. Germline trimming cut 2 bases from V and 0 bases from J; bases unmatched to any gene: 5. The germline V gene has CDR1 SEHNR and CDR2 FQNEAQ (reference sequence). The CDR3 covers 17 residues. The CDR3 region is CASSLIASGSSTDTQYF. The CDR3 nucleotides are TGTGCCAGCAGCTTAATTGCTAGCGGGAGTAGCACAGATACGCAGTATTTT. The full variable domain, completed using reference TRBV7-9 and TRBJ2-3, is DTGVSQNPRHKITKRGQNVTFRCDPISEHNRLYWYRQTLGQGPEFLTYFQNEAQLEKSRLLSDRFSAERPKGSFSTLEIQRTEQGDSAMYLCASSLIASGSSTDTQYFGPGTRLTVL.

With regard to this clone: A read error may produce the germline difference seen at one junction end. The chain employs TRBV28 and TRBJ1-1, with a weak D call TRBD1 (5 bases). Germline-derived CDR1 and CDR2 are MDHEN and SYDVKM. The length of the CDR3 is 17 residues. For the CDR3, the DNA is TGTGCCAGCAGCTCTACTCCCCGGGGGAAAATGAACACTGAAACTTTCTTT. Residues: CASSSTPRGKMNTETFF. The full variable domain, in which reference TRBV28 and TRBJ1-1 provide the parts outside the CDR3, is DVKVTQSSRYLVKRTGEKVFLECVQDMDHENMFWYRQDPGLGLRLIYFSYDVKMKEKGDIPEGYSVSREKKERFSLILESASTNQTSMYLCASSSTPRGKMNTETFFGQGTRLTVV.

This clone was recorded once. The CDR3 DNA is TGTGCCAGCAGCTACGATCGGGCGGGGAATGAGCAGTTCTTC. This translates into CASSYDRAGNEQFF. The V and J genes are TRBV7-9 and TRBJ2-1; tentatively, D is TRBD2 (6 bases). The CDR3 is 14 residues long. Trimming shortened V by 4 bases and J by 7 bases, and 14 bases separated the two germline ends. Germline lookup yields CDR1 SEHNR and CDR2 FQNEAQ (reference sequence).

The chain carries TRBV29-1 and TRBJ1-1; TRBD1 agrees at 7 bases. From germline, CDR1 is SQVTM and CDR2 ANQGSEA. After removal of 3 bases from V and 6 bases from J, the junction contained 10 bases not matched to a gene. CDR3 length: 14 residues. CDR3: CSVELQGRTAEAFF. CDR3 DNA: TGCAGCGTTGAGTTACAGGGGAGGACCGCTGAAGCTTTCTTT.

The V gene is TRBV9, the J gene TRBJ2-1; D is perhaps TRBD2 (6 bases). Germline CDR1 reads SGDLS; CDR2 reads YYNGEE. The CDR3 is 14 residues long. Trimming took off 3 bases at V and 7 bases at J, with 14 bases between the two ends. CDR3 sequence reads: CASSAGLAGNEQFF. Written as DNA, the CDR3 is TGTGCCAGCAGCGCCGGCTTGGCGGGAAATGAGCAGTTCTTC. Complete variable domain (other parts from reference TRBV9 and TRBJ2-1): DSGVTQTPKHLITATGQRVTLRCSPRSGDLSVYWYQQSLDQGLQFLIQYYNGEERAKGNILERFSAQQFPDLHSELNLSSLELGDSALYFCASSAGLAGNEQFFGPGTRLTVL.

The chain couples TRBV7-2 to TRBJ2-1, with 9 positions matching TRBD2. Germline lookup yields CDR1 SGHTA and CDR2 FQGNSA. The J segment lost 2 bases and the V segment lost 5 bases, leaving 13 bases of the junction unmatched. This CDR3 region has 18 residues. The CDR3 is CASSPFVASGNPYNEQFF. The CDR3 nucleotides are TGTGCCAGCAGCCCCTTCGTCGCTAGCGGGAACCCCTACAATGAGCAGTTCTTC. Full variable domain (outside the CDR3, taken from reference TRBV7-2 and TRBJ2-1): GAGVSQSPSNKVTEKGKDVELRCDPISGHTALYWYRQSLGQGLEFLIYFQGNSAPDKSGLPSDRFSAERTGGSVSTLTIQRTQQEDSAVYLCASSPFVASGNPYNEQFFGPGTRLTVL.

This clone was seen more than once but under ten times. The chain employs TRBV28 and TRBJ2-7; D uncertain. The V gene's germline CDR1 is MDHEN and CDR2 SYDVKM. The V gene lost 2 bases and the J gene lost 6 bases, with 8 bases spanning the gap. The length of the CDR3 is 12 residues. The CDR3 region has the DNA TGTGCCAGCAGTTTAGGCTGGGGCGAGCAGTACTTC. It specifies CASSLGWGEQYF.

This chain connects TRBV27 to TRBJ1-4, with 8 bases aligning to TRBD1. There are 15 residues in the CDR3. The J segment lost 9 bases and the V segment lost 2 bases, leaving 8 bases of the junction unmatched. The V gene's germline CDR1 is MNHEY and CDR2 SMNVEV (reference sequence). The CDR3: CASSLTGGSIKKLFF. The DNA for the CDR3 is TGTGCCAGCAGTTTAACAGGGGGTTCTATTAAAAAACTGTTTTTT. Full variable domain (missing parts from reference TRBV27 and TRBJ1-4): EAQVTQNPRYLITVTGKKLTVTCSQNMNHEYMSWYRQDPGLGLRQIYYSMNVEVTDKGDVPEGYKVSRKEKRNFPLILESPSPNQTSLYFCASSLTGGSIKKLFFGSGTQLSVL.

The chain is built from TRBV11-2 and TRBJ2-2; D may match TRBD1 or TRBD2 (5 bases each). Germline loops: CDR1 SGHAT, CDR2 FQNNGV. Trimming shortened V by 5 bases and J by 5 bases, and 9 bases separated the two germline ends. The CDR3 runs to 13 residues. The CDR3 nucleotides read TGTGCCAGCAGCGGGGGTGGGACCGGGGAGCTGTTTTTT. Translation gives CASSGGGTGELFF.

The chain recombines TRBV28 with TRBJ2-7, with D tentatively TRBD1 (5 bases). Germline assignment: CDR1 MDHEN and CDR2 SYDVKM. This CDR3 comprises 15 residues. Trimming took off 6 bases at V and 5 bases at J, with 20 bases between the two ends. The CDR3 nucleotides are TGTGCCAGCAGGGTCCCCGGACACTCCGTGGACGAGCAGTACTTC. Amino acid sequence: CASRVPGHSVDEQYF.

V gene TRBV19 combines with J gene TRBJ1-2, with D tentatively TRBD1 (6 bases). This CDR3 has 16 residues. V dropped 5 bases and J dropped 3 bases, with 19 bases sitting between them. Germline V CDR1 and CDR2: LNHDA, SQIVND (reference sequence). The CDR3 is CASSARMGGKDYGYTF. CDR3 DNA sequence: TGTGCCAGTAGTGCCCGAATGGGGGGCAAGGACTATGGCTACACCTTC.

The V gene is TRBV7-2, the J gene TRBJ2-3; 7 bases map to TRBD2. The CDR3 length is 14 residues. Looked up from germline, CDR1 is SGHTA and CDR2 is FQGNSA. Trimming took 5 bases from V and 0 from J; bases not matched to a gene: 2. CDR3 amino acids: CASSGTISTDTQYF. The CDR3 bases are TGTGCCAGCAGCGGGACTATAAGCACAGATACGCAGTATTTT.

The chain employs TRBV6-6 and TRBJ1-1, with 9 bases matching TRBD1. Per germline, CDR1 MNHNY and CDR2 SVGAGI (reference sequence). This CDR3 comprises 13 residues. The V and J ends lost 6 bases and 5 bases, in that order; junction bases with no gene match: 4. Here the CDR3 reads CASRQQGATEAFF. As DNA, the CDR3 is TGTGCCAGCAGACAACAGGGGGCGACTGAAGCTTTCTTT.